A single sample is the source of the 12 T cell receptor beta chains below, sequenced in a study of beta chain features in type 1 diabetes. Whole-study results and caveats: TCRB CDR3s were moderately but significantly shorter in Type 1 diabetes patients in all four CD4+ subsets.

These receptors' targets are unknown. TCRB transcripts that were expressed got sequenced, as all of the isolated RNA had been reverse transcribed. Method: immunoSEQ multiplex PCR; TCRdb's copy keeps in-frame clones and lacks some. The table has roughly 160,000 clones, less than 9.5% seen once. The sample was central memory CD4+ T cells from blood. These receptors were obtained from a woman between 40 and 55 years old with type 1 diabetes.

This clone was detected ten times or more. The V gene is TRBV29-1, the J gene TRBJ2-1, with 8 bases that match TRBD1. With 4 bases clipped from V and 6 bases from J, the junction kept 5 bases outside the gene matches. The CDR3 covers 13 residues. Germline CDR1 and CDR2: SQVTM and ANQGSEA. CDR3 sequence (DNA): TGCAGCGTTGGACGACAGGGGAGCAATGAGCAGTTCTTC. It specifies CSVGRQGSNEQFF.

This chain uses TRBV28 with TRBJ2-5; TRBD2 might be the D (5 bases). Trimming removed 5 bases from V and 5 bases from J, with 18 bases in between. The germline V gene encodes CDR1 MDHEN and CDR2 SYDVKM. CDR3 length: 15 amino acids. CDR3: CASSPLRGDGETQYF. In nucleotides, the CDR3 is TGTGCCAGCAGTCCTCTTCGGGGAGATGGGGAGACCCAGTACTTC. Full variable domain (remainder filled in from reference TRBV28 and TRBJ2-5): DVKVTQSSRYLVKRTGEKVFLECVQDMDHENMFWYRQDPGLGLRLIYFSYDVKMKEKGDIPEGYSVSREKKERFSLILESASTNQTSMYLCASSPLRGDGETQYFGPGTRLLVL.

This clone was seen a handful of times. V and J are TRBV6-5 and TRBJ2-7, with 15 bases identical to TRBD2. V was clipped by 8 bases and J by 3 bases; unmatched bases: 8. CDR1 MNHEY and CDR2 SVGAGI come from the germline V gene. The CDR3 is made up of 16 amino acids. CDR3 loop: CASRSGTSGGIYEQYF. The CDR3, as DNA: TGTGCCAGCCGTTCCGGGACTAGCGGGGGGATCTACGAGCAGTACTTC.

The chain combines TRBV7-2 with TRBJ1-3; D unclear. The CDR3 spans 16 residues. The germline gives CDR1 SGHTA, CDR2 FQGNSA. V was clipped by 2 bases and J by 8 bases, with 19 bases between them. In nucleotides, the CDR3 is TGTGCCAGCAGCTTAAAGGCTAACCCTCGAGAGGACACCATATATTTT. It specifies CASSLKANPREDTIYF.

This clone was seen a few times. This sequence joins TRBV7-3 and TRBJ2-1, with D perhaps matching TRBD2 (5 bases). Trimming pared 3 bases from V and 5 bases from J, leaving 8 bases between. The CDR3 is made up of 13 amino acids. CDR1 and CDR2 (germline): SGHTA, FQGTGA. CDR3 nucleotide sequence: TGTGCCAGCAGCTTTGACGGGGACAATGAGCAGTTCTTC. Translating gives CASSFDGDNEQFF.

The chain has TRBV11-3 and TRBJ2-5; TRBD2 matches at 11 bases. The CDR3 contains 18 residues. The trim removed 3 bases at V and 5 bases at J, leaving 14 bases unmatched. Germline CDR1 reads SGHNT; CDR2 reads YENEEA. CDR3 bases: TGTGCCAGCAGCTTCTTGGCTGGACTAGCGGGCGGAGGGGAGACCCAGTACTTC. This sequence encodes CASSFLAGLAGGGETQYF. Drawing the rest from reference TRBV11-3 and TRBJ2-5, the complete variable domain is EAGVVQSPRYKIIEKKQPVAFWCNPISGHNTLYWYLQNLGQGPELLIRYENEEAVDDSQLPKDRFSAERLKGVDSTLKIQPAELGDSAVYLCASSFLAGLAGGGETQYFGPGTRLLVL.

This clone came up a few times. The J gene is TRBJ1-1, the V gene TRBV11-1; 8 bases are shared with TRBD1. This CDR3 has 15 residues. Germline V gene lookup returns CDR1 SGHAT and CDR2 FQDESV (reference sequence). The V and J ends lost 5 bases and 3 bases, in that order; junction bases with no gene match: 8. The chain's CDR3 is CASSGQGAGDTEAFF. The DNA for the CDR3 is TGTGCCAGCAGCGGCCAGGGGGCGGGGGACACTGAAGCTTTCTTT.

This clone was picked up a small number of times. The chain recombines TRBV5-1 with TRBJ1-2; 8 nucleotides line up with TRBD1. V lost 4 bases, J lost 3 bases, and 11 bases stayed unmatched. This CDR3 comprises 16 residues. The germline gives CDR1 SGHRS, CDR2 YFSETQ. CDR3 amino acids: CASSRNAQGAYYGYTF. The CDR3 DNA is TGCGCCAGCAGCCGGAACGCCCAGGGGGCATACTATGGCTACACCTTC. The full variable domain, in which reference TRBV5-1 and TRBJ1-2 provide the parts outside the CDR3, is KAGVTQTPRYLIKTRGQQVTLSCSPISGHRSVSWYQQTPGQGLQFLFEYFSETQRNKGNFPGRFSGRQFSNSRSEMNVSTLELGDSALYLCASSRNAQGAYYGYTFGSGTRLTVV.

This chain joins TRBV9 and TRBJ1-5; no reliable D call. Germline V gives CDR1 SGDLS, CDR2 YYNGEE. The CDR3 loop spans 14 amino acids. V lost 4 bases, J lost 11 bases, and 19 bases lay in between. DNA of the CDR3: TGTGCCAGCAGCCCCACCCCGCGGGAGGGTACCCAGCATTTT. Protein: CASSPTPREGTQHF.

This clone has more than one count but fewer than ten. The genes are TRBV11-3 and TRBJ1-1, with D possibly being TRBD1 (5 bases). The CDR3 is 15 residues long. Trimming removed 3 bases from V and 2 bases from J, with 13 bases in between. Germline CDR1 and CDR2: SGHNT and YENEEA. CDR3 residues: CASSFLWDSNTEAFF. Written as DNA, the CDR3 is TGTGCCAGCAGCTTCCTTTGGGACTCCAACACTGAAGCTTTCTTT.

In this sample, this clone turned up a few times. J is TRBJ2-1 and V is TRBV21-1; the table's D call, TRBD2, was not checked against the DNA. TRBV21-1 is labeled a pseudogene. There are 14 residues in the CDR3. CDR3: CASSKTPAAIHAFF. The DNA of the CDR3 is TGTGCCAGCAGCAAAACGCCGGCGGCCATTCATGCGTTCTTC.

The J gene is TRBJ2-2, the V gene TRBV5-4; 13 nucleotides agree with TRBD2. The CDR3 length is 17 residues. Unmatched junction bases numbered 1, after V lost 1 base and J lost 1 base. Germline lookup yields CDR1 SGHNT and CDR2 YYREEE (reference sequence). The CDR3 DNA sequence: TGTGCCAGCAGCTTGAGACTAGCGGGAGGGAACACCGGGGAGCTGTTTTTT. Its protein product is CASSLRLAGGNTGELFF. The whole variable domain, filled in from reference TRBV5-4 and TRBJ2-2, reads ETGVTQSPTHLIKTRGQQVTLRCSSQSGHNTVSWYQQALGQGPQFIFQYYREEENGRGNFPPRFSGLQFPNYSSELNVNALELDDSALYLCASSLRLAGGNTGELFFGEGSRLTVL.